These T cell receptor beta chains were read from a single sample in a study of blood T cell dynamics during melanoma immunotherapy. TCRdb's table, derived via immunoSEQ multiplex PCR, lists solely in-frame clones and lacks some. The repertoire holds about 5,600 clones, 84% seen once, with approximately 31% in the top ten. The sample here was blood, taken from a patient treated with checkpoint blockade. These receptors were taken from a human donor with melanoma. Some clones in this sample may be carry-over from other donors' samples. CDR3s include the opening cysteine and the closing phenylalanine or tryptophan. Each record gives: J gene, D gene, clone size, V gene, CDR3 DNA, CDR3 protein. The D gene is left open where the match is weak. Only some rows state a clone size, as once, few, many or a class for expanded clones.

j_call: TRBJ2-5; d_call: TRBD1; clone_size: -; v_call: TRBV29-1; cdr3_nt: TGCAGCGTTGTCACGACAGGGAATAAAGAGACCCAGTACTTC; cdr3_aa: CSVVTTGNKETQYF
j_call: TRBJ2-5; d_call: -; clone_size: -; v_call: TRBV6-6; cdr3_nt: TGTGCCAGCAGGGCACAAGAGACCCAGTACTTC; cdr3_aa: CASRAQETQYF
j_call: TRBJ2-2; d_call: -; clone_size: -; v_call: TRBV9; cdr3_nt: TGTGCCAGCAGCACCCCTAGTTCGGTGGACACCGGGGAGCTGTTTTTT; cdr3_aa: CASSTPSSVDTGELFF
j_call: TRBJ1-1; d_call: -; clone_size: -; v_call: TRBV2; cdr3_nt: TGTGCCAGCAGTGTTGAGGTAGGGATAGAACTGGGAGCTTTCTTT; cdr3_aa: CASSVEVGIELGAFF
j_call: TRBJ2-1; d_call: TRBD1; clone_size: -; v_call: TRBV7-7; cdr3_nt: TGTGCCAGCAGCTTAGGACAGGGGTTGGTTAATGAGCAGTTCTTC; cdr3_aa: CASSLGQGLVNEQFF
j_call: TRBJ2-7; d_call: -; clone_size: -; v_call: TRBV5-1; cdr3_nt: TGCGCCAGCAGCTTGGAACCAGAAGGGGGCGGGAGTCTATTCGAGCAGTACTTC; cdr3_aa: CASSLEPEGGGSLFEQYF
j_call: TRBJ2-5; d_call: -; clone_size: -; v_call: TRBV7-9; cdr3_nt: TGTGCCAGCAGCCCCCAATGGCAGGAGCAAGAGACCCAGTACTTC; cdr3_aa: CASSPQWQEQETQYF
j_call: TRBJ1-5; d_call: -; clone_size: -; v_call: TRBV9; cdr3_nt: TGTGCCAGCAGCCCAGAGGGCAGAAATCAGCCCCAGCATTTT; cdr3_aa: CASSPEGRNQPQHF
j_call: TRBJ1-2; d_call: -; clone_size: -; v_call: TRBV15; cdr3_nt: TGTGCCACCAGCAGAGGGGGGGCGAAGTACAATCACTATGGCTACACCTTC; cdr3_aa: CATSRGGAKYNHYGYTF
j_call: TRBJ2-1; d_call: -; clone_size: -; v_call: TRBV6-5; cdr3_nt: TGTGCCAGCAGTCCGCCCTACAATGAGCAGTTCTTC; cdr3_aa: CASSPPYNEQFF
j_call: TRBJ1-6; d_call: -; clone_size: few; v_call: TRBV5-1; cdr3_nt: TGCGCCAGCAGCACCGCTCCGGGGGCGAATTCACCCCTCCACTTT; cdr3_aa: CASSTAPGANSPLHF
j_call: TRBJ1-6; d_call: -; clone_size: -; v_call: TRBV30; cdr3_nt: TGTGCCTGGAGTGTGGCAGGGGCTGGTTCACCCCTCCACTTT; cdr3_aa: CAWSVAGAGSPLHF
j_call: TRBJ2-7; d_call: TRBD1; clone_size: -; v_call: TRBV15; cdr3_nt: TGTGCCACCAGCAGAGAGACAGGGGGATCCTACGAGCAGTACTTC; cdr3_aa: CATSRETGGSYEQYF
j_call: TRBJ2-2; d_call: TRBD1; clone_size: -; v_call: TRBV2; cdr3_nt: TGTGCCAGCACTCTGGACAGGGGGACCGGGGAGCTGTTTTTT; cdr3_aa: CASTLDRGTGELFF
j_call: TRBJ2-1; d_call: TRBD2; clone_size: -; v_call: TRBV5-8; cdr3_nt: TGTGCCAGCAGCTCCGAGGGGACTAGCCCCTACAATGAGCAGTTCTTC; cdr3_aa: CASSSEGTSPYNEQFF
j_call: TRBJ1-1; d_call: -; clone_size: -; v_call: TRBV11-3; cdr3_nt: TGTGCCAGCAGTTCTACGTGGAACACTGAAGCTTTCTTT; cdr3_aa: CASSSTWNTEAFF
j_call: TRBJ2-7; d_call: -; clone_size: -; v_call: TRBV29-1; cdr3_nt: TGCAGCGCCCACAATTCGGTGTACGAGCAGTACTTC; cdr3_aa: CSAHNSVYEQYF
j_call: TRBJ2-5; d_call: TRBD2; clone_size: -; v_call: TRBV5-1; cdr3_nt: TGCGCCAGCAGCTTGGGCTCTAGCGGGGGAGAGACCCAGTACTTC; cdr3_aa: CASSLGSSGGETQYF
j_call: TRBJ2-1; d_call: -; clone_size: -; v_call: TRBV28; cdr3_nt: TGTGCCGGCAGTTTCTCCGGGTCTTTGAATGAGCAGTTCTTC; cdr3_aa: CAGSFSGSLNEQFF
j_call: TRBJ1-1; d_call: -; clone_size: -; v_call: TRBV27; cdr3_nt: TGTGCCAGCGGCTTTAGGCGACCGAACACTGAAGCTTTCTTT; cdr3_aa: CASGFRRPNTEAFF
j_call: TRBJ1-5; d_call: -; clone_size: -; v_call: TRBV9; cdr3_nt: TGTGCCAGCAGCGTAGGTTCGTCTCAGCCCCAGCATTTT; cdr3_aa: CASSVGSSQPQHF
j_call: TRBJ1-5; d_call: -; clone_size: few; v_call: TRBV5-8; cdr3_nt: TGTGCCAGCAGCTTGGCAGGGGATCAGCCCCAGCATTTT; cdr3_aa: CASSLAGDQPQHF
j_call: TRBJ1-5; d_call: -; clone_size: few; v_call: TRBV2; cdr3_nt: TGTGCCAGCACCGGACAGTATCTACAGCCCCAGCATTTT; cdr3_aa: CASTGQYLQPQHF
j_call: TRBJ2-7; d_call: TRBD2; clone_size: -; v_call: TRBV7-8; cdr3_nt: TGTGCCAGCAGCTCCCTAGCGGGAATGTTGTACGAGCAGTACTTC; cdr3_aa: CASSSLAGMLYEQYF
j_call: TRBJ2-7; d_call: -; clone_size: -; v_call: TRBV10-1; cdr3_nt: TGCGCCAGCAGTGCGTCGGGCCTTTCCTACGAGCAGTACTTC; cdr3_aa: CASSASGLSYEQYF
j_call: TRBJ2-1; d_call: -; clone_size: -; v_call: TRBV28; cdr3_nt: TGTGCCAGCAGTTCAGGGGGGGGACCCTACAATGAGCAGTTCTTC; cdr3_aa: CASSSGGGPYNEQFF
j_call: TRBJ1-1; d_call: -; clone_size: -; v_call: TRBV4-2; cdr3_nt: TGTGCCAGCAGCCAAGACTGGAGGGAGGCGTTCTTT; cdr3_aa: CASSQDWREAFF
j_call: TRBJ2-7; d_call: -; clone_size: -; v_call: TRBV7-8; cdr3_nt: TGTGCCAGCAGCCTTCTGGACTCATTTTCCTACGAGCAGTACTTC; cdr3_aa: CASSLLDSFSYEQYF
j_call: TRBJ2-7; d_call: -; clone_size: -; v_call: TRBV7-8; cdr3_nt: TGTGCCAGTCGGCAGGGGATCAACGAGCAGTACTTC; cdr3_aa: CASRQGINEQYF
j_call: TRBJ2-5; d_call: -; clone_size: -; v_call: TRBV7-6; cdr3_nt: TGTGCCACCGGCCCCCAGGGGCGGCCCCAGTACTTC; cdr3_aa: CATGPQGRPQYF
j_call: TRBJ2-6; d_call: -; clone_size: few; v_call: TRBV6-1; cdr3_nt: TGTGCCAGCAGTGAAGAGGCCGGGGGGGCCAACGTCCTGACTTTC; cdr3_aa: CASSEEAGGANVLTF
j_call: TRBJ2-7; d_call: -; clone_size: -; v_call: TRBV28; cdr3_nt: TGTGCCAGCCGAAGGCCGGGGGCCTCCTACGAGCAGTACTTC; cdr3_aa: CASRRPGASYEQYF
j_call: TRBJ2-1; d_call: -; clone_size: -; v_call: TRBV29-1; cdr3_nt: TGCAGCGTTGATTTCACTCAGACCGCCTACAATGAGCAGTTCTTC; cdr3_aa: CSVDFTQTAYNEQFF
j_call: TRBJ2-5; d_call: TRBD2; clone_size: -; v_call: TRBV5-4; cdr3_nt: TGTGCCAGCAGCTTGGCCCGCGCGGGACTAGGTTCGGAGACCCAGTACTTC; cdr3_aa: CASSLARAGLGSETQYF
j_call: TRBJ1-5; d_call: -; clone_size: -; v_call: TRBV6-1; cdr3_nt: TGTGCCAGCAGTGCCCGGTATAGCAATCAGCCCCAGCATTTT; cdr3_aa: CASSARYSNQPQHF
j_call: TRBJ2-3; d_call: TRBD2; clone_size: -; v_call: TRBV4-2; cdr3_nt: TGTGCCAGCAGCCAGTTGGCGGGAGGGCCGACAGATACGCAGTATTTT; cdr3_aa: CASSQLAGGPTDTQYF
j_call: TRBJ1-6; d_call: -; clone_size: -; v_call: TRBV19; cdr3_nt: TGTGCCAGTAGTTCCATGGGCTCCTATAATTCACCCCTCCACTTT; cdr3_aa: CASSSMGSYNSPLHF
j_call: TRBJ1-2; d_call: -; clone_size: once; v_call: TRBV6-5; cdr3_nt: TGTGCCAGCAGTGTAGCAGCCAACTATGGCTACACCTTC; cdr3_aa: CASSVAANYGYTF
j_call: TRBJ1-1; d_call: TRBD1; clone_size: -; v_call: TRBV28; cdr3_nt: TGTGCCAGCAAAGGACAGACCGGGACAGAAGAAGCTTTCTTT; cdr3_aa: CASKGQTGTEEAFF
j_call: TRBJ2-3; d_call: TRBD1; clone_size: -; v_call: TRBV5-4; cdr3_nt: TGTGCCAGCAGCTTGGGGTGGCAGGGGGCAGATAAAGATACGCAGTATTTT; cdr3_aa: CASSLGWQGADKDTQYF
j_call: TRBJ2-1; d_call: -; clone_size: -; v_call: TRBV6-6; cdr3_nt: TGTGCCAGCAGTTTAGGGGGGGAGTACAATGAGCAGTTCTTC; cdr3_aa: CASSLGGEYNEQFF
j_call: TRBJ2-1; d_call: -; clone_size: -; v_call: TRBV28; cdr3_nt: TGTGCCAGCAGTCCCCATATACATGAGCAGTTCTTC; cdr3_aa: CASSPHIHEQFF
j_call: TRBJ1-4; d_call: -; clone_size: -; v_call: TRBV19; cdr3_nt: TGTGCCAGTAGTATTTCTCCCCTCTCGGGGAAGGGTGAAAAACTGTTTTTT; cdr3_aa: CASSISPLSGKGEKLFF
j_call: TRBJ1-2; d_call: -; clone_size: -; v_call: TRBV15; cdr3_nt: TGTGCCACCAGCAGAGAGCCGGGGAACGTGTTTGACGGCTACACCTTC; cdr3_aa: CATSREPGNVFDGYTF
j_call: TRBJ1-2; d_call: TRBD1; clone_size: once; v_call: TRBV9; cdr3_nt: TGTGCCAGCAGCGAGGGACAGGGGGTTTCGGGCTACACCTTC; cdr3_aa: CASSEGQGVSGYTF
j_call: TRBJ2-7; d_call: TRBD1; clone_size: few; v_call: TRBV5-5; cdr3_nt: TGTGCCAGCAGCTACACACCAGGACAGGGATCCTACGAGCAGTACTTC; cdr3_aa: CASSYTPGQGSYEQYF
j_call: TRBJ2-7; d_call: -; clone_size: -; v_call: TRBV5-1; cdr3_nt: TGCGCCAGCAGCTTGACGGGAGAGGCCTACGAGCAGTACTTC; cdr3_aa: CASSLTGEAYEQYF
j_call: TRBJ1-4; d_call: -; clone_size: -; v_call: TRBV30; cdr3_nt: TGTGCCTGGGGACTTGACAGGTTCGGTGAAAAACTGTTTTTT; cdr3_aa: CAWGLDRFGEKLFF